Each of the 9 T cell receptor beta chains below was sequenced from the same sample in a study of blood T cell repertoires in COVID-19 (dated by TCRdb to the early 2020s). The method was the immunoSEQ multiplex PCR assay. TCRdb limited this immuneACCESS table to in-frame rearrangements with V and J called. A share of clones is missing; checked studies link under half to unresolved V genes, and the rest is unexplained. This sample has 300,000 to 450,000 clones in its table, and 88% of those were observed once. Together, the top ten hold more than 0.95% of the sample. Sequencing was performed on PBMCs or T cells enriched from blood (not recorded which). The receptors were sampled from a woman younger than 30 who had recovered from COVID-19.

The chain has TRBV10-3 and TRBJ1-2; unclear D gene. This CDR3 spans 13 amino acids. Germline V gives CDR1 ENHRY, CDR2 SYGVKD. V was shortened by 7 bases and J by 2 bases, with 11 bases between the two germline ends. The CDR3 coding sequence is TGTGCCATCACTCCGGGAGGGAACTATGGCTACACCTTC. It codes for CAITPGGNYGYTF.

The gene calls are TRBV5-8 and TRBJ1-2; no firm D call. Looked up from germline, CDR1 is SGHTS and CDR2 is YDEGEE. Trimming took off 3 bases at V and 5 bases at J, with 8 bases between the two ends. CDR3 size: 12 residues. CDR3 DNA: TGTGCCAGCAGCTCGACAAAGTATGGCTACACCTTC. Protein product: CASSSTKYGYTF.

The chain uses TRBV29-1 and TRBJ1-2, with TRBD1 identical over 9 bases. The V gene end was trimmed by 2 bases and the J gene end by 4 bases; junction bases not matched to a gene: 5. From germline, CDR1 is SQVTM and CDR2 ANQGSEA. The CDR3 has 14 amino acids. The DNA for the CDR3 is TGCAGCGTTGAAAAGACAGGGGGGATCTATGGCTACACCTTC. The encoded protein is CSVEKTGGIYGYTF.

The J gene is TRBJ2-4, the V gene TRBV30; 10 nucleotides agree with TRBD1. CDR3 length: 19 amino acids. V was pared by 2 bases and J by 0 bases, with 13 bases of the junction left unmatched. The germline V gene encodes CDR1 GTSNPN and CDR2 SVGIG (reference sequence). The CDR3 coding sequence is TGTGCCTGGAGTCCTACCCGGACAGGGGGTGGACTAGCCAAAAACATTCAGTACTTC. Residues: CAWSPTRTGGGLAKNIQYF.

This clone appeared a single time. The genes are TRBV7-9 and TRBJ1-1, with TRBD1 identical over 8 bases. The CDR3 spans 13 residues. Unmatched junction bases numbered 0, after V lost 3 bases and J lost 3 bases. The germline CDR1 and CDR2 sequences are SEHNR and FQNEAQ (reference sequence). The CDR3 is CASSLTGDTEAFF. The CDR3 DNA sequence: TGTGCCAGCAGCTTGACAGGGGACACTGAAGCTTTCTTT.

This clone was seen more than once but under ten times. The chain is built from TRBV28 and TRBJ2-1; 7 bases fit TRBD1. The germline gives CDR1 MDHEN, CDR2 SYDVKM. There are 14 residues in the CDR3. After removal of 5 bases from V and 6 bases from J, the junction contained 7 bases not matched to a gene. The CDR3 reads CASSLFRGTNEQFF. CDR3 in DNA: TGTGCCAGCAGTCTCTTCAGGGGGACCAATGAGCAGTTCTTC.

This clone has only one observation. CDR3 region: CASSIKILLQPQHF. The CDR3 DNA reads as TGTGCCAGTAGTATTAAAATACTTCTTCAGCCCCAGCATTTT. The V and J genes are TRBV19 and TRBJ1-5; no clear D gene. The CDR3 extends over 14 amino acids. The germline CDR1 and CDR2 sequences are LNHDA and SQIVND (reference sequence). V lost 3 bases to trimming and J lost 6 bases, with 12 bases between them.

The rearrangement uses TRBV6-5 and TRBJ1-2; 7 bases align to TRBD1. V lost 7 bases, J lost 5 bases, and 10 bases stayed unmatched. The CDR3 is 14 residues long. The germline CDR1 and CDR2 sequences are MNHEY and SVGAGI. CDR3 sequence: CASNNLPGGYGYTF. In nucleotides, the CDR3 is TGTGCCAGCAATAACCTCCCAGGGGGGTATGGCTACACCTTC.

V gene TRBV27 combines with J gene TRBJ2-1; TRBD1 aligns across 8 bases. The CDR3 contains 18 residues. Trimming took 7 bases from V and 0 from J; bases not matched to a gene: 14. Germline CDR1 reads MNHEY; CDR2 reads SMNVEV (reference sequence). The CDR3 reads CASNNRDRFGNSYNEQFF. CDR3 bases: TGTGCCAGCAATAACCGGGACAGGTTCGGGAACTCCTACAATGAGCAGTTCTTC.